This T cell receptor beta chain appears in the sequencing data of a study of T cell changes during pregnancy in multiple sclerosis. TCRdb keeps only in-frame clones here, not all; method: immunoSEQ multiplex PCR. The table records roughly 61,000 clones, 85% to 90% of them present only once. The CDR3 is 14 amino acids. CDR1 MNHEY and CDR2 SMNVEV come from the germline V gene (reference sequence). V lost 7 bases and J 4 bases, leaving 16 bases between the germline ends. The chain links TRBV27 to TRBJ1-2, with D hard to call. The source was peripheral blood, collected in the first trimester of pregnancy. The receptor comes from a female donor in good health, enrolled as a control in a pregnancy study. The CDR3: CASTRGPVGYGYTF. CDR3 DNA: TGTGCCAGCACTCGAGGCCCGGTAGGCTATGGCTACACCTTC.